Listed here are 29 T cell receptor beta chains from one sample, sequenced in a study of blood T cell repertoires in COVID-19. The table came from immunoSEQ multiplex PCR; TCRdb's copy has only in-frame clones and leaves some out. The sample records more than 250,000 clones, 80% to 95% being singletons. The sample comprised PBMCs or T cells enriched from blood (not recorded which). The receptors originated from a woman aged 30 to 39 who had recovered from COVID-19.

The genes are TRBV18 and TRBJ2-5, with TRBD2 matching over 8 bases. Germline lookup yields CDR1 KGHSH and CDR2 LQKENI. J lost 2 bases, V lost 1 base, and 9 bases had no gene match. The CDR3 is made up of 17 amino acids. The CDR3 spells CASSPRSSGSWQETQYF. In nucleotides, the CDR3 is TGTGCCAGCTCACCACGGTCCAGCGGGAGTTGGCAAGAGACCCAGTACTTC.

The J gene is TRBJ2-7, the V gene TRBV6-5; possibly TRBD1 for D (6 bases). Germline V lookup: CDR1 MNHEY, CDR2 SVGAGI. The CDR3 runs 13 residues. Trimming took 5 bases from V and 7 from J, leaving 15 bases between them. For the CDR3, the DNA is TGTGCCAGCAGTCCGCCCGGGACACCGGAGCAGTACTTC. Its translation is CASSPPGTPEQYF.

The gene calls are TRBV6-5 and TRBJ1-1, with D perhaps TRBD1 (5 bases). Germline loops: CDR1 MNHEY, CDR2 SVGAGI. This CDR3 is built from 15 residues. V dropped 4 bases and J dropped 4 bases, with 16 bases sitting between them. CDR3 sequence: CASSSRQTPGTEAFF. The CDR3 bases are TGTGCCAGCAGTTCCCGACAGACTCCGGGCACTGAAGCTTTCTTT.

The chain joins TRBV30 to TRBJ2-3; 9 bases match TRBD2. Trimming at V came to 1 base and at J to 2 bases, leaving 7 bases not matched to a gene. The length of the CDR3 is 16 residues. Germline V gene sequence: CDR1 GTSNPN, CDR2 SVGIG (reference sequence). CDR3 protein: CAWSAKLAGYTDTQYF. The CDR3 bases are TGTGCCTGGAGTGCCAAGCTAGCGGGGTACACAGATACGCAGTATTTT.

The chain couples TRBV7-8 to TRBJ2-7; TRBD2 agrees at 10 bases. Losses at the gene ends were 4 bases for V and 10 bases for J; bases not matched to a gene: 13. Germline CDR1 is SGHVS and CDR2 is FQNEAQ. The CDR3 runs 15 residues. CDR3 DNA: TGTGCCAGCAGCTCCTACTCGACTAGCGGGTTCGTACAGTACTTC. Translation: CASSSYSTSGFVQYF.

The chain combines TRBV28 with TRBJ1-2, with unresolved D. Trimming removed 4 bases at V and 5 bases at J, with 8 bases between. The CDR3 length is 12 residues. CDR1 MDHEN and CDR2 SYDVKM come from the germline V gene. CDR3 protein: CASSSLQYGYTF. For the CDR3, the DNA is TGTGCCAGCAGTTCACTCCAATATGGCTACACCTTC.

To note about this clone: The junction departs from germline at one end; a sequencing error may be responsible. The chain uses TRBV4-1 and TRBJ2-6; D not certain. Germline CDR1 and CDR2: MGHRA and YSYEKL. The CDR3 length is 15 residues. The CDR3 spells CASRQDISGANVLTF. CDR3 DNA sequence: TGCGCCAGCAGGCAAGACATTTCTGGGGCCAACGTCCTGACTTTC.

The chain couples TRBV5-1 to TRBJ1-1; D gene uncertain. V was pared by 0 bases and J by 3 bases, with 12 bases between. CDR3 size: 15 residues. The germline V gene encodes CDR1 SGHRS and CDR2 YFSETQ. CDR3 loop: CASSLGMEEDTEAFF. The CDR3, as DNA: TGCGCCAGCAGCTTGGGTATGGAGGAGGACACTGAAGCTTTCTTT.

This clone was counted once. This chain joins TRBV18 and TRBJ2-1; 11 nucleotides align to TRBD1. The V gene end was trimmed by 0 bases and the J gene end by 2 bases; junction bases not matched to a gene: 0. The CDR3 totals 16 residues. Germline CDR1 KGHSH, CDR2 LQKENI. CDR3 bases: TGTGCCAGCTCACCACCGGGACAGGGGGCCTACAATGAGCAGTTCTTC. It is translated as CASSPPGQGAYNEQFF.

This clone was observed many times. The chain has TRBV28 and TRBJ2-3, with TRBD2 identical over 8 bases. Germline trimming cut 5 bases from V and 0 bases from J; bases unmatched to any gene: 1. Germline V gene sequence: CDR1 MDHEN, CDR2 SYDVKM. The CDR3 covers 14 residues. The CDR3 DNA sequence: TGTGCCAGCAGTACGGGGGGGAGCACAGATACGCAGTATTTT. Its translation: CASSTGGSTDTQYF.

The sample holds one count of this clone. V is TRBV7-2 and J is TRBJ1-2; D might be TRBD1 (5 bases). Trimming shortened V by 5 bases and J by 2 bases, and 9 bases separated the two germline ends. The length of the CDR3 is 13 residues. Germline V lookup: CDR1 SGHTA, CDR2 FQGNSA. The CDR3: CASSPRGNYGYTF. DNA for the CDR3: TGTGCCAGCAGCCCCCGGGGGAACTATGGCTACACCTTC.

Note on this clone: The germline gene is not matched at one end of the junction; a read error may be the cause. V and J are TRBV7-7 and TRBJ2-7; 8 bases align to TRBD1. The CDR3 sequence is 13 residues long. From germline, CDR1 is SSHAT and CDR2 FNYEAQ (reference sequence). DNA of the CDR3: TGTGCTAGCAGCTCCGGGACAGGATACGAGCAGTACTTC. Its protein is CASSSGTGYEQYF. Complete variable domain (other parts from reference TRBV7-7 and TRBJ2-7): GAGVSQSPRYKVTKRGQDVTLRCDPISSHATLYWYQQALGQGPEFLTYFNYEAQPDKSGLPSDRFSAERPEGSISTLTIQRTEQRDSAMYRCASSSGTGYEQYFGPGTRLTVT.

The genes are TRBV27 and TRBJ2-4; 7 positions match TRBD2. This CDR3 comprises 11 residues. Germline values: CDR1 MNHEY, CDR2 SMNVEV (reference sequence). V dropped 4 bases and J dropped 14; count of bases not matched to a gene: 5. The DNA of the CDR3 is TGTGCCAGCAGTTCCGCGGGAGTGGAGTACTTC. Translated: CASSSAGVEYF.

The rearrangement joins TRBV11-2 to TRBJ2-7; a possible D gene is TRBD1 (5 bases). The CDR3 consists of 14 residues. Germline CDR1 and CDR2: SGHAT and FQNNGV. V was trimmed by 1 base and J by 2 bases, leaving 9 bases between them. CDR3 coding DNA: TGTGCCAGCAGCTTAGTGTACAGGCCCTACGAGCAGTACTTC. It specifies CASSLVYRPYEQYF.

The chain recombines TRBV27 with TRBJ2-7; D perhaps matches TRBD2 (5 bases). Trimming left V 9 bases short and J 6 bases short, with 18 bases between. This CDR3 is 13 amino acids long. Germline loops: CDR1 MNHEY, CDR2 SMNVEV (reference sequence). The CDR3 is CASRNPGVSEQYF. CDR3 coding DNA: TGTGCCAGTAGGAATCCCGGGGTTAGCGAGCAGTACTTC.

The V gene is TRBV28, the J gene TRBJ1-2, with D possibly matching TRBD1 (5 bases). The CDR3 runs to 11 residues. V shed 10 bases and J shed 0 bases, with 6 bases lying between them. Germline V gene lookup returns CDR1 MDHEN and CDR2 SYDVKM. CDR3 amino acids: CATGANYGYTF. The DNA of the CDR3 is TGTGCCACGGGGGCTAACTATGGCTACACCTTC.

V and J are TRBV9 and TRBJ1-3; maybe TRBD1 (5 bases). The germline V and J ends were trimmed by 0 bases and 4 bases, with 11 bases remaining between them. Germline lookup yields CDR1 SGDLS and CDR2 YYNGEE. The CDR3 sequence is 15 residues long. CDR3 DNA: TGTGCCAGCAGCGTAGAAGGGCAGGGCGGAAACACCATATATTTT. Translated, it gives CASSVEGQGGNTIYF.

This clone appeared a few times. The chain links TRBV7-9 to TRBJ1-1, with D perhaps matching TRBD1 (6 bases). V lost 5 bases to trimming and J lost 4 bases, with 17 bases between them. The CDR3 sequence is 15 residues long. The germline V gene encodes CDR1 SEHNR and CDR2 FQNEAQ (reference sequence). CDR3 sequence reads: CASSRDMGAGTEAFF. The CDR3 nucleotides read TGTGCCAGCAGCCGAGATATGGGGGCTGGCACTGAAGCTTTCTTT.

The CDR3 sequence: CASTAGETGINEQFF. The CDR3 nucleotides are TGTGCCAGCACCGCGGGGGAGACAGGCATCAATGAGCAGTTCTTC. This sequence joins TRBV6-5 and TRBJ2-1; tentative D call: TRBD2 (7 bases). The germline CDR1 and CDR2 sequences are MNHEY and SVGAGI. The CDR3 has 15 residues. With 7 bases removed from V and 6 bases from J, the gap between germline ends came to 19 bases.

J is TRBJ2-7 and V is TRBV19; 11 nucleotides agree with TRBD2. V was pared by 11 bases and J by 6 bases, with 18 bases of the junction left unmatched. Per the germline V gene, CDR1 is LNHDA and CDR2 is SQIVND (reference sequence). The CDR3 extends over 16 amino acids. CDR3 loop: CASKGPLAGADSEQYF. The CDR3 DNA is TGTGCCTCAAAAGGCCCACTAGCGGGGGCGGACTCCGAGCAGTACTTC.

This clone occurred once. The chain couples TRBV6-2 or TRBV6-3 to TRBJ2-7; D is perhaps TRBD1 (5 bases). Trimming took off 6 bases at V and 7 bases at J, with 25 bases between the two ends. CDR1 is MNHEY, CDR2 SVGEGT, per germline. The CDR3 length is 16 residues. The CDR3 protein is CASRPTYSRVSGEQYF. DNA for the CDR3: TGTGCCAGCAGACCTACCTACTCCAGGGTGTCAGGGGAGCAGTACTTC.

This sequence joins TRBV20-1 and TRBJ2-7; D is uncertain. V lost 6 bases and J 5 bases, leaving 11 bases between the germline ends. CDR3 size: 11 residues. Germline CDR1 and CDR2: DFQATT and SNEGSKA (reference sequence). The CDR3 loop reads CSAADNHEQYF. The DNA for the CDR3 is TGCAGTGCCGCAGACAACCACGAGCAGTACTTC.

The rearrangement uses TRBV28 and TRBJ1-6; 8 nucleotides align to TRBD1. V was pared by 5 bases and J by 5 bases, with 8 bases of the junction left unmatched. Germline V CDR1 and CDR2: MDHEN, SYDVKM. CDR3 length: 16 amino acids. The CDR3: CASSPWTGLNNSPLHF. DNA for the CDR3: TGTGCCAGCAGTCCCTGGACAGGGCTAAATAATTCACCCCTCCACTTT. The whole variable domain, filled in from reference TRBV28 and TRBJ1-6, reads DVKVTQSSRYLVKRTGEKVFLECVQDMDHENMFWYRQDPGLGLRLIYFSYDVKMKEKGDIPEGYSVSREKKERFSLILESASTNQTSMYLCASSPWTGLNNSPLHFGNGTRLTVT.

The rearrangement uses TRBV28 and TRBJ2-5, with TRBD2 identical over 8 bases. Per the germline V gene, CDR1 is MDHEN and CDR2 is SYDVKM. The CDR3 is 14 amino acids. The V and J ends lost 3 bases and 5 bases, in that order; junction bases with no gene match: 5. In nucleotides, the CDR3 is TGTGCCAGCAGTTTCCGGGAGGGCGGGGAGACCCAGTACTTC. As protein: CASSFREGGETQYF. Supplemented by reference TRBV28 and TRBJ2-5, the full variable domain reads DVKVTQSSRYLVKRTGEKVFLECVQDMDHENMFWYRQDPGLGLRLIYFSYDVKMKEKGDIPEGYSVSREKKERFSLILESASTNQTSMYLCASSFREGGETQYFGPGTRLLVL.

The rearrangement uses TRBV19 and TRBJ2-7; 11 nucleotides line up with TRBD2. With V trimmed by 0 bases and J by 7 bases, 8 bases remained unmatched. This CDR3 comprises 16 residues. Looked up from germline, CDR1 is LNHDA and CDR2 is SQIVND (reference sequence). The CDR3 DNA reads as TGTGCCAGTAGTATAGAACCACTAGCGGGAGTGAGGGAGCAGTACTTC. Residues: CASSIEPLAGVREQYF.

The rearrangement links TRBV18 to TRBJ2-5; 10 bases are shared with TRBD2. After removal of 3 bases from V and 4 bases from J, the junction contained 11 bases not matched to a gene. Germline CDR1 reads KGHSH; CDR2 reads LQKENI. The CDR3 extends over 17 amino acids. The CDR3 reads CASSPKTGTSDGETQYF. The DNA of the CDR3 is TGTGCCAGCTCACCGAAAACCGGGACTAGCGACGGAGAGACCCAGTACTTC.

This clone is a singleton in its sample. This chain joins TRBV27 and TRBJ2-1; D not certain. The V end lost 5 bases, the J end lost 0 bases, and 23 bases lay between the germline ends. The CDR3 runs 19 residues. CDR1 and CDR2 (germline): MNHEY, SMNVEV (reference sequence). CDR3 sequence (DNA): TGTGCCAGCAGTCCGAGCATAGTCTACCCGACAAGCTCCTACAATGAGCAGTTCTTC. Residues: CASSPSIVYPTSSYNEQFF.

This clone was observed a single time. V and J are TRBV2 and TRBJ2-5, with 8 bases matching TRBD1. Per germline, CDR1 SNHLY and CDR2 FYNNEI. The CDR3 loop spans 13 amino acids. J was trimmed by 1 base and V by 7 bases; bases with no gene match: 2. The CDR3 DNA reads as TGTGCCAGCAATGGACAGGGCCAAGAGACCCAGTACTTC. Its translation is CASNGQGQETQYF.

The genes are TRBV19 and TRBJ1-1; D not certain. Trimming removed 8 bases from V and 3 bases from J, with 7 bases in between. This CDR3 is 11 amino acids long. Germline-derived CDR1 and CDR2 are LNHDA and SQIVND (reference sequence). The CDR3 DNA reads TGTGCCAGTTCGACTTACACTGAAGCTTTCTTT. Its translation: CASSTYTEAFF.